This T cell receptor (beta chain) derives from a study of T-cell memory formation after mild COVID-19. The overall study: Across donors, TCR clusters were largely donor specific. Findings and limits, study-wide: Some clones that responded were present in memory (sampled pre-infection), which suggests cross-reactive memory joined.

Ten or more counts support this clonotype. Its antigen is unknown. From 5'RACE with constant-segment primers came TCR alpha and TCR beta cDNA libraries that carried sample barcodes and UMIs. TCRdb ran MiXCR on the 5' RACE reads and lists one entry per CDR3 protein. This table holds a few hundred thousand distinct CDR3 sequences, approximately 10% found once. V was trimmed by 0 bases and J by 5 bases, leaving 8 bases between them. The germline gives CDR1 ENHRY, CDR2 SYGVKD. The CDR3 is 14 residues long. The chain uses TRBV10-3 and TRBJ1-5; D is uncertain. The specimen sequenced was PBMCs or a T cell subset sorted from them (not recorded which). This TCR derives from a man aged 18 to 30 who had mild COVID-19 (a few samples of this study predate the infection). Cell type and time point are not known. Here the CDR3 reads CAISESLGDQPQHF. CDR3 coding DNA: TGTGCCATCAGTGAGTCGTTAGGTGATCAGCCCCAGCATTTT.